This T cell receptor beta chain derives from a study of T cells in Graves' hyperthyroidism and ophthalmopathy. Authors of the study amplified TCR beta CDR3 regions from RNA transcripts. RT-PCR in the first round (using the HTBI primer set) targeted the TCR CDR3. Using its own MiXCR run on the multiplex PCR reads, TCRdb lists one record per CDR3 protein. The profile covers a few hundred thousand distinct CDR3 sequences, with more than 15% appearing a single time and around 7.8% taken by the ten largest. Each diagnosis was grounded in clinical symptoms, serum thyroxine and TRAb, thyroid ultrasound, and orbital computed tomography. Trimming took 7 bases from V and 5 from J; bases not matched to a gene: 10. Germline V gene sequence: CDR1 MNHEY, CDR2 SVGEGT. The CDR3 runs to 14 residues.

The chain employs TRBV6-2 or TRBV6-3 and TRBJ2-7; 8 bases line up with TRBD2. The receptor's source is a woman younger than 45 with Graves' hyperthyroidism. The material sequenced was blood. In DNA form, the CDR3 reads TGTGCCAGCACCAACGGGGGGGGGAGCGACGAGCAGTACTTC. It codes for CASTNGGGSDEQYF.